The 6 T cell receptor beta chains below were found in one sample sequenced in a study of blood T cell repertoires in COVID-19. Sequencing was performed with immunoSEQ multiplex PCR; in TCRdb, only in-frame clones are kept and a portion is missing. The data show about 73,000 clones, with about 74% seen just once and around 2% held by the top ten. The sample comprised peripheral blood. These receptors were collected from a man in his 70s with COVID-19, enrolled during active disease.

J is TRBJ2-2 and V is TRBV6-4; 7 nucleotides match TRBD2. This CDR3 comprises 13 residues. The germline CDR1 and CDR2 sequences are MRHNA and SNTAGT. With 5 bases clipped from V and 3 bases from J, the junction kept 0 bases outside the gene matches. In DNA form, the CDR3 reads TGTGCCAGCAGTAGCGGGGACACCGGGGAGCTGTTTTTT. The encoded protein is CASSSGDTGELFF.

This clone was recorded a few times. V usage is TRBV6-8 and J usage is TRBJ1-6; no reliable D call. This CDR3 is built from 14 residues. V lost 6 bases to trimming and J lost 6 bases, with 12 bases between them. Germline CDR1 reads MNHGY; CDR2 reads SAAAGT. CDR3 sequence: CASSSRTINSPLHF. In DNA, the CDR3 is TGTGCCAGCAGCTCACGTACAATTAATTCACCCCTCCACTTT.

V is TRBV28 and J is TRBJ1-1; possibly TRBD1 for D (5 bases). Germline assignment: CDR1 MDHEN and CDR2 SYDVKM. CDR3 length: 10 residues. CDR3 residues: CGVGDTEAFF. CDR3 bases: TGTGGGGTAGGGGACACTGAAGCTTTCTTT.

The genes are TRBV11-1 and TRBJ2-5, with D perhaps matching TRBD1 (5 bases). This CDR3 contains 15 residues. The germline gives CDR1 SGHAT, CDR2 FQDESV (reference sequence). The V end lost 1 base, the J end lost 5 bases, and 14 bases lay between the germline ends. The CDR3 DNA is TGTGCCAGCAGCTTAGGAGGAGCAGGGTCGGAGACCCAGTACTTC. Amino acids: CASSLGGAGSETQYF.

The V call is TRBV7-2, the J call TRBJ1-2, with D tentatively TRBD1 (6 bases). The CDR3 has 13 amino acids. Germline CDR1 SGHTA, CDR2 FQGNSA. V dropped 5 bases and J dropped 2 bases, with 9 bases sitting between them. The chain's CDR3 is CASSPTGNYGYTF. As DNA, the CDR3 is TGTGCCAGCAGCCCGACAGGAAACTATGGCTACACCTTC.

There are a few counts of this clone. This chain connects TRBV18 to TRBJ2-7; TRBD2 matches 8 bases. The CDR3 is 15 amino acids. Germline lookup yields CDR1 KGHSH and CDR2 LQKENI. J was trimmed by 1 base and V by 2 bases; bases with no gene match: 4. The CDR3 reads CASSPSAGASYEQYF. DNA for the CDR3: TGTGCCAGCTCACCATCAGCGGGGGCATCCTACGAGCAGTACTTC.